These T cell receptor beta chains were read from a single sample in a study of cytomegalovirus exposure and HLA in healthy donors. Sequenced by immunoSEQ multiplex PCR; TCRdb stores in-frame clones only, minus some. This sample has under 200,000 clones, with around 84% found just once. What was sequenced was PBMCs. The receptors stem from a woman aged 40 to 50 in good health and CMV-seronegative. Both conserved end residues are part of each CDR3. The D gene is left open where the match is weak. Not all rows give a size; the values are once, few, many and, for expanded clones, a class.

TRBJ2-1,TRBD1,NA,TRBV6-1,CASTMTGGQNEQFF,TGTGCCAGCACCATGACAGGGGGCCAGAATGAGCAGTTCTTC
TRBJ1-2,NA,NA,TRBV2,CASGETRYGYTF,TGTGCCAGCGGGGAGACCCGATATGGCTACACCTTC
TRBJ2-7,TRBD1,NA,TRBV5-4,CASSPNRGTVWEQYF,TGTGCCAGCAGCCCCAACAGGGGAACTGTCTGGGAGCAGTACTTC
TRBJ2-5,NA,NA,TRBV7-9,CASSERGRWGTPETQYF,TGTGCCAGCAGCGAAAGGGGCCGATGGGGTACCCCAGAGACCCAGTACTTC
TRBJ2-7,NA,NA,TRBV9,CASSTQDTSKQYF,TGTGCCAGCAGTACACAGGACACCTCCAAGCAGTACTTC
TRBJ1-4,TRBD1,NA,TRBV14,CASSQYTGGISFGEKLFF,TGTGCCAGCAGCCAATATACAGGGGGGATTTCATTCGGTGAAAAACTGTTTTTT
TRBJ1-5,NA,NA,TRBV28,CASTSQGLYQPQHF,TGTGCCAGCACCAGTCAGGGGCTTTATCAGCCCCAGCATTTT
TRBJ2-1,TRBD2,once,TRBV25-1,CASISGETYNEQFF,TGTGCCAGCATAAGCGGGGAGACCTACAATGAGCAGTTCTTC
TRBJ2-7,NA,NA,TRBV2,CASSEDSWYEQYF,TGTGCCAGCAGTGAGGACAGTTGGTACGAGCAGTACTTC
TRBJ1-1,NA,NA,TRBV5-1,CASSPLAVSPNMNTEAFF,TGCGCCAGCAGCCCCCTAGCGGTATCACCTAACATGAACACTGAAGCTTTCTTT
TRBJ1-1,NA,NA,TRBV7-8,CASSLRSGVTEAFF,TGTGCCAGCAGCTTAAGATCAGGGGTCACTGAAGCTTTCTTT
TRBJ2-7,TRBD1,NA,TRBV19,CASSIDGTGFEQYF,TGTGCCAGTAGTATAGACGGGACAGGGTTCGAGCAGTACTTC
TRBJ1-1,TRBD1,NA,TRBV10-2,CASSEQGALTEAFF,TGCGCCAGCAGTGAACAGGGGGCGCTTACTGAAGCTTTCTTT
TRBJ1-1,NA,once,TRBV2,CASSAQRLNTEAFF,TGTGCCAGCAGTGCCCAGAGGTTGAACACTGAAGCTTTCTTT
TRBJ1-6,NA,NA,TRBV18,CASSFLDSQNSPLHF,TGTGCCAGCTCCTTCTTGGACTCTCAAAATTCACCCCTCCACTTT
TRBJ1-1,NA,NA,TRBV5-1,CASSLDRVTEAFF,TGCGCCAGCAGCTTGGACAGGGTCACTGAAGCTTTCTTT
TRBJ1-6,NA,NA,TRBV25-1,CASSGPNSPLHF,TGTGCCAGCAGTGGGCCTAATTCACCCCTCCACTTT
TRBJ2-1,TRBD1,once,TRBV11-2,CASRPGVGTGGYNEQFF,TGTGCCAGCAGACCGGGGGTTGGGACAGGGGGTTACAATGAGCAGTTCTTC
TRBJ2-5,TRBD1,NA,TRBV10-3,CAISVSDRGAETQYF,TGTGCCATCAGTGTATCGGACAGGGGGGCAGAGACCCAGTACTTC
TRBJ1-2,TRBD1,once,TRBV18,CASSSGQGSGYTF,TGTGCCAGCTCAAGTGGACAGGGCAGTGGCTACACCTTC
TRBJ1-5,NA,NA,TRBV6-1,CASSDSGVAFLGNQPQHF,TGTGCCAGCAGTGATTCAGGGGTCGCGTTTCTGGGCAATCAGCCCCAGCATTTT
TRBJ2-3,TRBD2,NA,TRBV4-1,CASSHRLVGGADTQYF,TGCGCCAGCAGCCATCGACTGGTCGGGGGGGCAGATACGCAGTATTTT
TRBJ1-1,TRBD1,NA,TRBV5-1,CASSSWTGDPTEAFF,TGCGCCAGCAGCTCTTGGACAGGGGACCCCACTGAAGCTTTCTTT
TRBJ1-5,NA,NA,TRBV6-6,CASSYSASGNQPQHF,TGTGCCAGCAGTTACTCTGCGTCGGGCAATCAGCCCCAGCATTTT
TRBJ2-7,NA,NA,TRBV10-2,CASSDGSEQYF,TGCGCCAGCAGTGATGGGAGCGAGCAGTACTTC
TRBJ2-6,NA,NA,TRBV6-5,CASSPPRSGANVLTF,TGTGCCAGCAGCCCTCCCCGCTCTGGGGCCAACGTCCTGACTTTC